Shown below are 11 T cell receptor beta chains from a single sample sequenced in a study of blood T cell repertoires in COVID-19. TCRdb's copy holds only in-frame clones and misses some; the assay was immunoSEQ multiplex PCR. The sample has roughly 140,000 clones; around four fifths are singletons. Source material: peripheral blood. These receptor sequences come from a middle-aged woman with active or convalescent COVID-19.

The CDR3 loop reads CASSYYTGELFF. CDR3 DNA sequence: TGTGCCAGCAGCTACTACACCGGGGAGCTGTTTTTT. The chain uses TRBV7-2 and TRBJ2-2, with D unclear. The CDR3 contains 12 residues. Germline values: CDR1 SGHTA, CDR2 FQGNSA. Trimming took 4 bases from V and 3 from J, leaving 3 bases between them.

The CDR3 bases are TGTGCCAGTAGTCCCCGGCACACCGGGGCTGGGGCCAACGTCCTGACTTTC. Translating gives CASSPRHTGAGANVLTF. This chain connects TRBV19 to TRBJ2-6; a weak D match, TRBD2 (5 bases). In germline, CDR1 is LNHDA, CDR2 SQIVND (reference sequence). Trimming pared 5 bases from V and 2 bases from J, leaving 16 bases between. The CDR3 is 17 amino acids.

The V gene is TRBV3-1 (or the pseudogene TRBV3-2), the J gene TRBJ1-4; 12 nucleotides line up with TRBD1. Germline trimming cut 4 bases from V and 6 bases from J; bases unmatched to any gene: 3. The germline V gene has CDR1 LGHDT and CDR2 YNNKEL (reference sequence). The CDR3 loop spans 15 amino acids. Here the CDR3 DNA reads TGTGCCAGCAGCCCGGGACAGGGGGCTTATGAAAAACTGTTTTTT. It codes for CASSPGQGAYEKLFF.

V usage is TRBV10-3 and J usage is TRBJ1-4; 8 nucleotides agree with TRBD1. J lost 3 bases, V lost 7 bases, and 1 base had no gene match. The germline V gene has CDR1 ENHRY and CDR2 SYGVKD. This CDR3 region has 13 residues. The CDR3 DNA follows: TGTGCCATCACGGACAGGGCTAATGAAAAACTGTTTTTT. It encodes CAITDRANEKLFF.

The chain uses TRBV20-1 and TRBJ1-2; maybe TRBD1 (5 bases). The V and J ends lost 5 bases and 6 bases respectively, with 7 bases between them. Germline CDR1 reads DFQATT; CDR2 reads SNEGSKA (reference sequence). The CDR3 is 10 residues long. CDR3 amino acids: CSAWGDGYTF. CDR3 sequence (DNA): TGCAGTGCTTGGGGGGATGGCTACACCTTC.

The chain uses TRBV28 and TRBJ2-7; 11 bases are a match to TRBD2. The CDR3 spans 16 residues. Germline V gene sequence: CDR1 MDHEN, CDR2 SYDVKM. The trim removed 3 bases at V and 0 bases at J, leaving 4 bases unmatched. The CDR3 DNA sequence: TGTGCCAGCAGTTTCGGACTAGCGGGTTTCTCCTACGAGCAGTACTTC. Translated, it gives CASSFGLAGFSYEQYF.

The chain has TRBV2 and TRBJ1-5; D remains ambiguous. V was trimmed by 3 bases and J by 2 bases, leaving 14 bases between them. This CDR3 has 16 amino acids. The germline CDR1 and CDR2 sequences are SNHLY and FYNNEI. In nucleotides, the CDR3 is TGTGCCAGCAGTGAGCGACTGGGAGAGGGCAATCAGCCCCAGCATTTT. Residues: CASSERLGEGNQPQHF.

The chain uses TRBV7-9 and TRBJ2-1, with 7 bases matching TRBD2. After removal of 5 bases from V and 10 bases from J, the junction contained 11 bases not matched to a gene. The CDR3 runs to 14 residues. Germline values: CDR1 SEHNR, CDR2 FQNEAQ (reference sequence). The CDR3 spells CASSIRSAGGEQFF. The CDR3 DNA sequence: TGTGCCAGCAGCATTAGGTCGGCCGGGGGGGAGCAGTTCTTC. Full variable domain (remainder filled in from reference TRBV7-9 and TRBJ2-1): DTGVSQNPRHKITKRGQNVTFRCDPISEHNRLYWYRQTLGQGPEFLTYFQNEAQLEKSRLLSDRFSAERPKGSFSTLEIQRTEQGDSAMYLCASSIRSAGGEQFFGPGTRLTVL.

A single count supports this clone. The rearrangement links TRBV5-8 to TRBJ1-2; the D is unclear. V dropped 4 bases and J dropped 4 bases, with 5 bases sitting between them. The germline CDR1 and CDR2 sequences are SGHTS and YDEGEE. The CDR3 runs 11 residues. As DNA, the CDR3 is TGTGCCAGCAGCGCGGTCTATGGCTACACCTTC. Amino acid sequence: CASSAVYGYTF.

The chain is built from TRBV11-2 and TRBJ2-7, with 9 bases fitting TRBD1. Unmatched junction bases numbered 9, after V lost 4 bases and J lost 5 bases. CDR3 length: 15 residues. Per the germline V gene, CDR1 is SGHAT and CDR2 is FQNNGV. CDR3: CASSSFRQGEHEQYF. The CDR3 coding sequence is TGTGCCAGCAGCTCCTTCCGACAGGGGGAACACGAGCAGTACTTC.

The V call is TRBV28, the J call TRBJ2-4; D call uncertain. Trimming took 1 base from V and 3 from J, leaving 13 bases between them. The V gene's germline CDR1 is MDHEN and CDR2 SYDVKM. This CDR3 is built from 16 residues. The CDR3 sequence: CASSLLGVIGKNIQYF. The CDR3 region has the DNA TGTGCCAGCAGTTTATTAGGAGTGATCGGCAAAAACATTCAGTACTTC.